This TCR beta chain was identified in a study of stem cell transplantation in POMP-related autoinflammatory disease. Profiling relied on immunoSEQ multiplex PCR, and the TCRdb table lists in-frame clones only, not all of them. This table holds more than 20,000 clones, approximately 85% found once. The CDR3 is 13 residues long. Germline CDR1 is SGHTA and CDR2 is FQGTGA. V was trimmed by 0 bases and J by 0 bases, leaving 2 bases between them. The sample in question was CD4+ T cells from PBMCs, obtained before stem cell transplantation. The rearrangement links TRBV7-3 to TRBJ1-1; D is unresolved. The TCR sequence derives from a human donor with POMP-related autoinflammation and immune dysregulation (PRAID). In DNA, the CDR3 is TGTGCCAGCAGCTTAACGGTGAACACTGAAGCTTTCTTT. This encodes CASSLTVNTEAFF.